The TCR beta chain under discussion was sequenced for a study of blood T cell repertoires in COVID-19. Overall study context: The United States, Italy and Spain supplied acute and convalescent COVID-19 samples. Sample material is recorded as cDNA or gDNA derived from T cells, B-cell-depleted T cells, or PBMCs.

Germline-derived CDR1 and CDR2 are KGHDR and SFDVKD. Deletions cut 5 bases from V and 1 base from J, with 10 bases between. CDR3 length: 14 residues. Authors' analysis steps: Amplifying reference gene primers gave estimates of nucleated cell counts. Assay: immunoSEQ multiplex PCR; the TCRdb copy retains only in-frame clones and omits some. From that table come the V and J calls and clone size; the DNA was used to work out D and trimming. Of about 99,000 clones in the sample, 60% to 85% were seen once. This chain joins TRBV24-1 and TRBJ1-1; D gene uncertain. Sequencing was carried out using peripheral blood. The TCR sequence derives from a woman aged 80 or older with active or convalescent COVID-19. The CDR3 nucleotides read TGTGCCACCAGTGGTGCTCAGGAGAACACTGAAGCTTTCTTT. It codes for CATSGAQENTEAFF.